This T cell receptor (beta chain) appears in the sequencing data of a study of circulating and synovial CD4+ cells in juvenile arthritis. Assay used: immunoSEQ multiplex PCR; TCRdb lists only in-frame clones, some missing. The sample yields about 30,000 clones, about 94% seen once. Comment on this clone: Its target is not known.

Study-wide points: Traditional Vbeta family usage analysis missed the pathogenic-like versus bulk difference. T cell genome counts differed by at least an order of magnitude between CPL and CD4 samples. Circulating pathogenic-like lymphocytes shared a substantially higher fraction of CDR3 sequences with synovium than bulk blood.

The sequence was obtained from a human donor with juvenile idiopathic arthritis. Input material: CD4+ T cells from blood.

The CDR3 is CASKMLAGPGEQYF. The CDR3, as DNA: TGTGCCAGCAAGATGCTAGCGGGACCGGGTGAGCAGTACTTC. The rearrangement uses TRBV6-1 and TRBJ2-7, with 9 bases lining up with TRBD2. The CDR3 is made up of 14 amino acids. V gave up 7 bases and J gave up 7 bases; unmatched junction bases: 11. Germline CDR1 is MNHNS and CDR2 is SASEGT.